Presented here are 18 T cell receptor beta chains from one specimen sequenced in a study of blood T cells in healthy people across ages. The authors ran a second PCR of roughly 6 to 12 cycles using a sample-barcoded 5' primer and a J-beta primer mix. TCRdb re-called the 5' RACE reads with MiXCR, one entry per CDR3 protein. The table shows over 950,000 distinct CDR3 sequences, with roughly two fifths occurring only once. The sequenced material came from blood. The source of these receptors is a man aged 18 to 35 in good health.

This clonotype showed up many times. This sequence joins TRBV7-9 and TRBJ2-7; D possibly corresponds to TRBD1 (5 bases). CDR1 SEHNR and CDR2 FQNEAQ come from the germline V gene (reference sequence). Trimming removed 1 base from V and 1 base from J, with 8 bases in between. The CDR3 has 14 residues. CDR3 nucleotides: TGTGCCAGCAGCTTAGGTAGGGGTTCCTACGAGCAGTACTTC. Amino acids: CASSLGRGSYEQYF.

This clonotype appeared a few times. The chain recombines TRBV10-3 with TRBJ1-1, with D tentatively TRBD1 (6 bases). Per the germline V gene, CDR1 is ENHRY and CDR2 is SYGVKD. CDR3 length equals 15 residues. Trimming shortened V by 0 bases and J by 0 bases, and 8 bases separated the two germline ends. CDR3 nucleotide sequence: TGTGCCATCAGTGAGTCCAACAGGGTGAACACTGAAGCTTTCTTT. Encoded protein: CAISESNRVNTEAFF.

CDR3 amino acids: CSASWTENQPQHF. CDR3 nucleotides: TGCAGTGCTAGTTGGACGGAAAATCAGCCCCAGCATTTT. This sequence joins TRBV20-1 and TRBJ1-5; D ambiguous. The germline V gene encodes CDR1 DFQATT and CDR2 SNEGSKA (reference sequence). V dropped 3 bases and J dropped 4 bases, with 10 bases sitting between them. The CDR3 totals 13 residues.

This clonotype was found many times. This rearrangement joins TRBV10-3 to TRBJ1-5, with 8 bases that match TRBD1. CDR3 length equals 15 residues. The ends lost 3 bases at V and 5 bases at J; junction bases unmatched: 6. CDR1 and CDR2 (germline): ENHRY, SYGVKD. CDR3 DNA: TGTGCCATCAGTGACTCTGACAGGGGATATCAGCCCCAGCATTTT. Encoded protein: CAISDSDRGYQPQHF.

This rearrangement joins TRBV12-3 or TRBV12-4 to TRBJ1-5; D perhaps matches TRBD1 (5 bases). V lost 1 base and J 6 bases, leaving 13 bases between the germline ends. CDR3 length equals 15 residues. CDR3 protein: CASSLGRGIGQPQHF. Written as DNA, the CDR3 is TGTGCCAGCAGTTTAGGGCGGGGGATAGGTCAGCCCCAGCATTTT.

The gene calls are TRBV4-1 and TRBJ2-7; D is uncertain. Germline V gene lookup returns CDR1 MGHRA and CDR2 YSYEKL. This CDR3 contains 14 residues. V was shortened by 1 base and J by 7 bases, with 14 bases between the two germline ends. CDR3 residues: CASSQGWPINEQYF. The DNA for the CDR3 is TGCGCCAGCAGCCAAGGGTGGCCTATCAATGAGCAGTACTTC.

This chain joins TRBV20-1 and TRBJ1-1, with 8 bases fitting TRBD1. V shed 2 bases, J shed 4 bases, and the junction held 3 bases outside the gene matches. The CDR3 runs to 13 residues. The germline V gene encodes CDR1 DFQATT and CDR2 SNEGSKA (reference sequence). CDR3 region: CSARLDRGTEAFF. For the CDR3, the DNA is TGCAGTGCTAGACTAGACAGGGGCACTGAAGCTTTCTTT.

Written as DNA, the CDR3 is TGTGCCAGCAGTGATTTTGTAGAGGCTTTCTTT. Protein: CASSDFVEAFF. The rearrangement joins TRBV25-1 to TRBJ1-1; D is unresolved. Germline CDR1 reads MGHDK; CDR2 reads SYGVNS. V shed 3 bases and J shed 11 bases, with 10 bases lying between them. This CDR3 is built from 11 residues.

This clonotype appeared once. This chain uses TRBV5-1 with TRBJ2-3, with D tentatively TRBD2 (5 bases). CDR3 length: 15 amino acids. Trimming pared 0 bases from V and 9 bases from J, leaving 17 bases between. CDR1 is SGHRS and CDR2 is YFSETQ in the germline V gene. The CDR3 sequence: CASSLAAGPLETQYF. CDR3 coding DNA: TGCGCCAGCAGCTTGGCCGCGGGCCCCCTAGAAACGCAGTATTTT.

The CDR3 nucleotides are TGTGCCAGCAGCCCCCACCCCGACGGGGCCAAAAACATTCAGTACTTC. Encoded protein: CASSPHPDGAKNIQYF. The V and J genes are TRBV9 and TRBJ2-5; no clear D gene. The end of the DNA fits TRBJ2-4 better, so the J call may be wrong. Germline CDR1 and CDR2: SGDLS and YYNGEE. The CDR3 spans 16 residues.

The chain has TRBV29-1 and TRBJ2-1; D may match TRBD1 or TRBD2 (5 bases each). This CDR3 spans 12 amino acids. Germline CDR1 reads SQVTM; CDR2 reads ANQGSEA. The V gene lost 6 bases and the J gene lost 8 bases, with 14 bases spanning the gap. The chain's CDR3 is CSVRREGDEQFF. CDR3 coding DNA: TGCAGCGTCCGACGGGAAGGGGATGAGCAGTTCTTC.

This sequence joins TRBV7-2 and TRBJ2-3; D might be TRBD2 (5 bases). The CDR3 consists of 15 residues. Germline V lookup: CDR1 SGHTA, CDR2 FQGNSA. V was trimmed by 5 bases and J by 4 bases, leaving 16 bases between them. CDR3 bases: TGTGCCAGCAGCCCATTCCTCCGGGGAGCAGATACGCAGTATTTT. It is translated as CASSPFLRGADTQYF. The full variable domain, in which reference TRBV7-2 and TRBJ2-3 provide the parts outside the CDR3, is GAGVSQSPSNKVTEKGKDVELRCDPISGHTALYWYRQSLGQGLEFLIYFQGNSAPDKSGLPSDRFSAERTGGSVSTLTIQRTQQEDSAVYLCASSPFLRGADTQYFGPGTRLTVL.

V and J are TRBV19 and TRBJ1-2; D is ambiguous. The CDR3 contains 14 residues. Germline-derived CDR1 and CDR2 are LNHDA and SQIVND (reference sequence). The V and J ends lost 6 bases and 8 bases respectively, with 19 bases between them. CDR3 protein: CASSPGRAQSGYTF. In DNA, the CDR3 is TGTGCCAGTAGCCCTGGACGGGCCCAAAGCGGCTACACCTTC.

This clonotype was detected only a few times. The gene calls are TRBV14 and TRBJ2-3; possible D gene TRBD1, 6 bases. Between the trimmed V and J ends, which lost 4 bases and 3 bases, there was a span of 11 bases. Germline-derived CDR1 and CDR2 are SGHDN and FVKESK. The CDR3 extends over 14 amino acids. The CDR3: CASSRRGVTDTQYF. In DNA, the CDR3 is TGTGCCAGCAGCCGCAGGGGAGTTACAGATACGCAGTATTTT. The complete variable domain, with remaining parts taken from reference TRBV14 and TRBJ2-3, reads EAGVTQFPSHSVIEKGQTVTLRCDPISGHDNLYWYRRVMGKEIKFLLHFVKESKQDESGMPNNRFLAERTGGTYSTLKVQPAELEDSGVYFCASSRRGVTDTQYFGPGTRLTVL.

The V and J genes are TRBV9 and TRBJ2-1, with D uncertain. Germline V CDR1 and CDR2: SGDLS, YYNGEE. Trimming took off 7 bases at V and 9 bases at J, with 8 bases between the two ends. CDR3 length: 10 residues. The CDR3 protein is CASGGPEQFF. CDR3 DNA sequence: TGTGCCAGCGGCGGCCCTGAGCAGTTCTTC. Together with reference TRBV9 and TRBJ2-1, the CDR3 gives the full variable domain: DSGVTQTPKHLITATGQRVTLRCSPRSGDLSVYWYQQSLDQGLQFLIQYYNGEERAKGNILERFSAQQFPDLHSELNLSSLELGDSALYFCASGGPEQFFGPGTRLTVL.

The genes are TRBV4-2 and TRBJ2-7; 8 positions match TRBD2. CDR3 size: 18 residues. Looked up from germline, CDR1 is LGHNA and CDR2 is YNFKEQ. V dropped 2 bases and J dropped 3; count of bases not matched to a gene: 15. The CDR3 spells CASSQNGGGRTISYEQYF. The CDR3 DNA sequence: TGTGCCAGCAGCCAAAACGGGGGGGGACGGACAATTAGCTACGAGCAGTACTTC.

The chain combines TRBV4-2 with TRBJ2-1, with 11 bases lining up with TRBD1. This CDR3 contains 15 residues. The trim removed 4 bases at V and 5 bases at J, leaving 4 bases unmatched. The germline V gene encodes CDR1 LGHNA and CDR2 YNFKEQ. The CDR3 region has the DNA TGTGCCAGCAGCCGCGGACAGGGGGCGGACAATGAGCAGTTCTTC. This codes for CASSRGQGADNEQFF.

The chain joins TRBV7-4 to TRBJ2-7; no firm D call. The germline V and J ends were trimmed by 5 bases and 3 bases, with 14 bases remaining between them. Germline V gene lookup returns CDR1 SGHVT and CDR2 SQSDAQ. CDR3 length: 14 residues. CDR3 amino acids: CASSHRVFHYEQYF. For the CDR3, the DNA is TGTGCCAGCAGCCATAGGGTGTTTCACTACGAGCAGTACTTC.